The 29 T cell receptor beta chains below were found in one sample sequenced in a study of blood T cell repertoires in COVID-19. Assay: immunoSEQ multiplex PCR; the TCRdb copy retains only in-frame clones and omits some. The repertoire holds roughly 80,000 clones, with approximately 87% as singletons. The sample consisted of peripheral blood. These receptors were taken from a man older than 75 in a cohort sampled during active COVID-19.

The chain uses TRBV9 and TRBJ2-3; maybe TRBD2 (6 bases). The CDR3 runs to 19 residues. Germline values: CDR1 SGDLS, CDR2 YYNGEE. V was trimmed by 0 bases and J by 2 bases, leaving 22 bases between them. Here the CDR3 reads CASSVEEVGWDLATDTQYF. CDR3 coding DNA: TGTGCCAGCAGCGTAGAAGAGGTGGGTTGGGACTTAGCCACAGATACGCAGTATTTT.

The chain couples TRBV5-6 to TRBJ2-6; weak D call: TRBD2 (5 bases). Germline V gene lookup returns CDR1 SGHDT and CDR2 YYEEEE. This CDR3 has 15 residues. Trimming stripped 4 bases from V and 0 bases from J, with 8 bases between. CDR3 nucleotides: TGTGCCAGCAGCCGCGGAGGCTCTGGGGCCAACGTCCTGACTTTC. It is translated as CASSRGGSGANVLTF.

The CDR3 region has the DNA TGTGCCATCAGTCCCGGGACAGGAGTATACGAGCAGTACGTC. Residues: CAISPGTGVYEQYV. The chain couples TRBV10-3 to TRBJ2-7; 8 nucleotides match TRBD1. Looked up from germline, CDR1 is ENHRY and CDR2 is SYGVKD. The J segment lost 4 bases and the V segment lost 5 bases, leaving 7 bases of the junction unmatched. The CDR3 contains 14 residues.

The chain carries TRBV7-9 and TRBJ2-7; no clear D gene. Trimming removed 2 bases from V and 2 bases from J, with 13 bases in between. The germline CDR1 and CDR2 sequences are SEHNR and FQNEAQ (reference sequence). The CDR3 spans 15 residues. This chain's CDR3 is CASSLPGPVPYEQYF. CDR3 DNA sequence: TGTGCCAGCAGCTTACCAGGTCCAGTCCCCTACGAGCAGTACTTC.

The chain combines TRBV14 with TRBJ2-7; 10 nucleotides line up with TRBD2. Germline values: CDR1 SGHDN, CDR2 FVKESK. The CDR3 consists of 18 residues. V trimming: 4 bases; J trimming: 0 bases; junction bases outside the gene matches: 12. CDR3 bases: TGTGCCAGCAGCCGCATAAGCGGGGGGGCTTCCTCCTCCTACGAGCAGTACTTC. Translation gives CASSRISGGASSSYEQYF.

The chain employs TRBV2 and TRBJ1-5, with 9 nucleotides matching TRBD1. From germline, CDR1 is SNHLY and CDR2 FYNNEI. CDR3 length: 15 residues. Unmatched junction bases numbered 8, after V lost 4 bases and J lost 7 bases. The DNA for the CDR3 is TGTGCCAGCAGTGGATTGGGACAGGGAGGCCAGCCCCAGCATTTT. Residues: CASSGLGQGGQPQHF.

The rearrangement joins TRBV3-1 (or the pseudogene TRBV3-2) to TRBJ2-2, with 12 nucleotides matching TRBD1. Germline-derived CDR1 and CDR2 are LGHDT and YNNKEL (reference sequence). Trimming cost V 4 bases and J 7 bases; bases outside gene matches: 7. The CDR3 extends over 16 amino acids. This chain's CDR3 is CASSRGTGGAVGELFF. DNA of the CDR3: TGTGCCAGCAGCCGCGGGACAGGGGGCGCGGTCGGGGAGCTGTTTTTT.

This clone was detected only a few times. V gene TRBV4-1 combines with J gene TRBJ2-7, with 9 bases aligning to TRBD2. CDR3 length: 16 amino acids. The junction had 7 bases not matched to a gene; V was cut back by 3 bases and J by 1 base. Per germline, CDR1 MGHRA and CDR2 YSYEKL. CDR3 nucleotide sequence: TGCGCCAGCAGCCAGAGCCTTAGCGGGGGTTCCTACGAGCAGTACTTC. It codes for CASSQSLSGGSYEQYF.

The CDR3 DNA sequence: TGTGCCAGCAGCAAAGTTAGGCAGGGCCTTGGGCGCAATCAGCCCCAGCATTTT. This codes for CASSKVRQGLGRNQPQHF. The chain links TRBV21-1 to TRBJ1-5; the tabulated D call, TRBD1, remains unverified against the DNA. TRBV21-1 is flagged as a pseudogene. CDR3 size: 18 residues.

This clone appeared many times. The chain has TRBV28 and TRBJ2-6; D might be TRBD1 (6 bases). The CDR3 is 15 residues long. The germline gives CDR1 MDHEN, CDR2 SYDVKM. V lost 7 bases and J 0 bases, leaving 10 bases between the germline ends. CDR3 DNA sequence: TGTGCCAGCACAGGGGCAAGCTCTGGGGCCAACGTCCTGACTTTC. This codes for CASTGASSGANVLTF.

Regarding this clone: This same CDR3 is encoded by further DNA sequences in the sample. V usage is TRBV3-1 (or the pseudogene TRBV3-2) and J usage is TRBJ1-1; 7 bases agree with TRBD1. Losses at the gene ends were 3 bases for V and 5 bases for J; bases not matched to a gene: 6. This CDR3 is built from 14 residues. In germline, CDR1 is LGHDT, CDR2 YNNKEL (reference sequence). CDR3 nucleotides: TGTGCCAGCAGCCAGCCAGGGGGAGGAACTGAAGCTTTCTTT. This translates into CASSQPGGGTEAFF.

The V gene is TRBV6-4, the J gene TRBJ1-1; 7 bases line up with TRBD1. The junction had 5 bases not matched to a gene; V was cut back by 6 bases and J by 10 bases. The CDR3 covers 11 residues. CDR1 is MRHNA and CDR2 is SNTAGT in the germline V gene. In DNA form, the CDR3 reads TGTGCCAGCAGGCATACAGGGGTAGCTTTCTTT. It codes for CASRHTGVAFF.

This chain joins TRBV20-1 and TRBJ2-5; D gene unclear. Germline V gene sequence: CDR1 DFQATT, CDR2 SNEGSKA (reference sequence). The CDR3 has 11 amino acids. Trimming took 6 bases from V and 5 from J, leaving 10 bases between them. The CDR3 loop is CSADTTETQYF. The CDR3 DNA is TGCAGTGCCGATACTACGGAGACCCAGTACTTC.

This clone was recorded once. V and J are TRBV3-1 (or the pseudogene TRBV3-2) and TRBJ2-7; D possibly corresponds to TRBD1 (5 bases). The CDR3 totals 13 residues. V lost 1 base and J lost 7, with 11 bases in between. Germline V gene data show CDR1 as LGHDT and CDR2 as YNNKEL (reference sequence). For the CDR3, the DNA is TGTGCCAGCAGCCAAGGGGGCATAGGAGAGCAGTACTTC. Its translation: CASSQGGIGEQYF.

The gene calls are TRBV10-3 and TRBJ1-2, with 10 bases aligning to TRBD1. This CDR3 is built from 15 residues. V was clipped by 6 bases and J by 7 bases; unmatched bases: 11. The germline CDR1 and CDR2 sequences are ENHRY and SYGVKD. This chain's CDR3 is CAISETGTGESGYTF. CDR3 nucleotides: TGTGCCATCAGCGAAACCGGGACAGGGGAAAGTGGCTACACCTTC.

Here the CDR3 reads CASSLGQLYEQYV. CDR3 sequence (DNA): TGTGCCAGCAGCTTAGGACAGCTCTACGAGCAGTACGTC. The chain employs TRBV7-2 and TRBJ2-7; maybe TRBD1 (5 bases). The CDR3 runs to 13 residues. V lost 1 base, J lost 3 bases, and 7 bases lay in between. The germline V gene encodes CDR1 SGHTA and CDR2 FQGNSA.

CDR3 nucleotide sequence: TGTGCCAGCAGTTACGAGTCCTGGTATGGCTACACCTTC. It encodes CASSYESWYGYTF. This rearrangement joins TRBV6-5 to TRBJ1-2, with no clear D. The length of the CDR3 is 13 residues. Trimming took off 2 bases at V and 5 bases at J, with 9 bases between the two ends. The germline V gene encodes CDR1 MNHEY and CDR2 SVGAGI.

The gene calls are TRBV6-5 and TRBJ2-5, with D maybe TRBD2 (7 bases). With 8 bases removed from V and 4 bases from J, the gap between germline ends came to 17 bases. Germline V lookup: CDR1 MNHEY, CDR2 SVGAGI. The CDR3 runs to 14 residues. The CDR3 here is CASLPGGGIETQYF. Here the CDR3 DNA reads TGTGCCAGCCTACCGGGCGGGGGCATAGAGACCCAGTACTTC.

The chain recombines TRBV29-1 with TRBJ1-1, with TRBD1 matching 9 bases. The germline V gene has CDR1 SQVTM and CDR2 ANQGSEA. V was pared by 7 bases and J by 1 base, with 4 bases of the junction left unmatched. CDR3 length: 13 residues. The CDR3 sequence: CSAEGQGNTEAFF. The CDR3 bases are TGCAGCGCCGAGGGACAGGGGAACACTGAAGCTTTCTTT. The full variable domain, its missing parts supplied by reference TRBV29-1 and TRBJ1-1, is SAVISQKPSRDICQRGTSLTIQCQVDSQVTMMFWYRQQPGQSLTLIATANQGSEATYESGFVIDKFPISRPNLTFSTLTVSNMSPEDSSIYLCSAEGQGNTEAFFGQGTRLTVV.

V gene TRBV7-2 combines with J gene TRBJ2-7; D may be TRBD2 (6 bases). Germline lookup yields CDR1 SGHTA and CDR2 FQGNSA. The V end lost 8 bases, the J end lost 4 bases, and 15 bases lay between the germline ends. The CDR3 runs 13 residues. The CDR3 loop is CASGPGGGYEQYF. CDR3 DNA sequence: TGTGCCAGCGGCCCCGGGGGTGGGTACGAGCAGTACTTC.

This rearrangement joins TRBV30 to TRBJ2-1; D ambiguous. From germline, CDR1 is GTSNPN and CDR2 SVGIG (reference sequence). V dropped 3 bases and J dropped 4 bases, with 13 bases sitting between them. CDR3 length equals 14 residues. The CDR3 reads CAWRSAWRYNEQFF. The CDR3 bases are TGTGCCTGGAGGTCAGCGTGGAGATACAATGAGCAGTTCTTC.

V and J are TRBV4-3 and TRBJ2-3, with 12 bases identical to TRBD2. The CDR3 covers 20 residues. Trimming took 2 bases from V and 1 from J; bases not matched to a gene: 13. Looked up from germline, CDR1 is LGHNA and CDR2 is YSLEER. Here the CDR3 DNA reads TGCGCCAGCAGCCAAAACCCTAGCGGGGGGGCGATTGGAGGCACAGATACGCAGTATTTT. Translation: CASSQNPSGGAIGGTDTQYF.

V gene TRBV7-9 combines with J gene TRBJ1-4; 8 positions agree with TRBD1. V shed 4 bases and J 0 bases; nucleotides not matched to a gene: 4. The CDR3 consists of 16 residues. Germline V lookup: CDR1 SEHNR, CDR2 FQNEAQ (reference sequence). CDR3 amino acids: CASSWDRTATNEKLFF. The CDR3 bases are TGTGCCAGCAGCTGGGACAGGACCGCAACTAATGAAAAACTGTTTTTT.

The J gene is TRBJ2-7, the V gene TRBV6-5, with 7 bases lining up with TRBD1. The CDR3 sequence is 13 residues long. The V gene's germline CDR1 is MNHEY and CDR2 SVGAGI. The V gene end was trimmed by 5 bases and the J gene end by 3 bases; junction bases not matched to a gene: 4. Written as DNA, the CDR3 is TGTGCCAGCAGTACGGGACAGAACTACGAGCAGTACTTC. Its translation is CASSTGQNYEQYF.

The rearrangement links TRBV4-2 to TRBJ2-1; D possibly corresponds to TRBD2 (7 bases). V was shortened by 1 base and J by 5 bases, with 15 bases between the two germline ends. This CDR3 contains 16 residues. Germline V CDR1 and CDR2: LGHNA, YNFKEQ. The CDR3 here is CASSQGSGGRHNEQFF. CDR3 coding DNA: TGTGCCAGCAGCCAAGGATCGGGGGGCCGCCACAATGAGCAGTTCTTC.

The sample holds one count of this clone. The chain joins TRBV9 to TRBJ1-5; TRBD1 agrees at 7 bases. V was clipped by 3 bases and J by 3 bases; unmatched bases: 12. This CDR3 spans 17 amino acids. Germline-derived CDR1 and CDR2 are SGDLS and YYNGEE. This CDR3 is CASSATGDPTYNQPQHF. The CDR3 bases are TGTGCCAGCAGCGCAACAGGGGACCCAACCTACAATCAGCCCCAGCATTTT.

V is TRBV4-3 and J is TRBJ1-3, with 8 bases lining up with TRBD1. Germline V gene data show CDR1 as LGHNA and CDR2 as YSLEER. V lost 0 bases and J lost 0; bases outside the gene matches: 4. This CDR3 comprises 17 residues. The DNA of the CDR3 is TGCGCCAGCAGCCAAGAGCCACAGGGGGGCTCTGGAAACACCATATATTTT. Protein: CASSQEPQGGSGNTIYF.

This chain uses TRBV28 with TRBJ1-1; 11 bases match TRBD1. J lost 3 bases, V lost 6 bases, and 9 bases had no gene match. In germline, CDR1 is MDHEN, CDR2 SYDVKM. This CDR3 comprises 16 residues. CDR3 protein: CASSPRTGGWDTEAFF. CDR3 in DNA: TGTGCCAGCAGCCCTAGGACAGGGGGCTGGGACACTGAAGCTTTCTTT. The variable domain in full, completed from reference TRBV28 and TRBJ1-1, reads DVKVTQSSRYLVKRTGEKVFLECVQDMDHENMFWYRQDPGLGLRLIYFSYDVKMKEKGDIPEGYSVSREKKERFSLILESASTNQTSMYLCASSPRTGGWDTEAFFGQGTRLTVV.

V gene TRBV11-3 combines with J gene TRBJ2-5, with D maybe TRBD2 (6 bases). In germline, CDR1 is SGHNT, CDR2 YENEEA. The V end was cut by 1 base, the J end by 5 bases, with 8 bases between. The CDR3 covers 13 residues. CDR3: CASSLAGDETQYF. In nucleotides, the CDR3 is TGTGCCAGCAGCTTAGCGGGAGATGAGACCCAGTACTTC.